This T cell receptor (beta chain) was captured in a study of blood T cell repertoires in COVID-19. Overall study: Sites across the United States, Italy and Spain contributed samples from acute and convalescent COVID-19. From T cells, B-cell-depleted T cells, or PBMCs came the material, which was cDNA or gDNA.

Germline V gene sequence: CDR1 GTSNPN, CDR2 SVGIG (reference sequence). The CDR3 sequence is 15 residues long. V shed 2 bases and J 6 bases; nucleotides not matched to a gene: 11. How the authors handled the data: Estimates of nucleated cell counts were drawn from the amplification of reference gene primers. TCRdb's table, derived via immunoSEQ multiplex PCR, lists solely in-frame clones and lacks some. Clone size and the V and J calls come from that table; the DNA yielded D and trimming. The data show about 100,000 clones, approximately 84% seen once. This clone was detected a few times. The TCR originated in a man aged 30 to 45 in a cohort sampled during active COVID-19. Sequencing was done on a sample of peripheral blood. The chain has TRBV30 and TRBJ2-7; TRBD1 aligns across 9 bases. The CDR3 protein is CAWSHLPDRGGEQYF. Here the CDR3 DNA reads TGTGCCTGGAGTCACCTCCCGGACAGGGGAGGCGAGCAGTACTTC.